This entry features one T cell receptor (beta chain) sequence. Its antigen is undetermined. The data are from a study of T cell responses to AZD1222 COVID-19 vaccine. Study-wide points: No day 14 peak samples; only post-peak repertoires were characterized. Nearly half of the spike-specific TCRs reportedly recognize variant regions that carry no mutations. A mostly white British donor set with more females was recruited, and clonal diversity was possibly underestimated.

Trimming removed 6 bases at V and 6 bases at J, with 17 bases between. The CDR3 is 14 amino acids. Germline V lookup: CDR1 MNHEY, CDR2 SMNVEV (reference sequence). The table came from immunoSEQ multiplex PCR; TCRdb's copy has only in-frame clones and leaves some out. Altogether 140,000 to 150,000 clones are present, about 92% being singletons, with the ten largest covering 1.5% to 2%. The material was peripheral blood, obtained on day 0 of AZD1222 vaccination. The sequence was obtained from an adult in good health. The chain carries TRBV27 and TRBJ1-2, with D possibly being TRBD1 (6 bases). Here the CDR3 reads CASRAQGTHNGYTF. The CDR3 DNA reads TGTGCCAGCAGGGCACAGGGTACCCACAATGGCTACACCTTC.